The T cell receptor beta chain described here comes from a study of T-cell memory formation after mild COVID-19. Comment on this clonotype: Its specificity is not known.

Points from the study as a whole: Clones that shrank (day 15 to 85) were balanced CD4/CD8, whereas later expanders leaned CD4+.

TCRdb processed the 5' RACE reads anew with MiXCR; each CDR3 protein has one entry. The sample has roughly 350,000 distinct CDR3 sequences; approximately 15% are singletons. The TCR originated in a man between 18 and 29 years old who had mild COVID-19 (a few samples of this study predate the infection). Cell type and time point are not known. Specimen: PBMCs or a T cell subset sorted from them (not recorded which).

CDR3 DNA sequence: TGTGCCAGCCGGACCGACAGGAGCAACACTGAAGCTTTCTTT. This encodes CASRTDRSNTEAFF. The J gene is TRBJ1-1, the V gene TRBV18; the D gene is possibly TRBD1 (6 bases). V lost 8 bases and J 2 bases, leaving 15 bases between the germline ends. CDR1 and CDR2 from the germline V gene are KGHSH and LQKENI. The length of the CDR3 is 14 residues.